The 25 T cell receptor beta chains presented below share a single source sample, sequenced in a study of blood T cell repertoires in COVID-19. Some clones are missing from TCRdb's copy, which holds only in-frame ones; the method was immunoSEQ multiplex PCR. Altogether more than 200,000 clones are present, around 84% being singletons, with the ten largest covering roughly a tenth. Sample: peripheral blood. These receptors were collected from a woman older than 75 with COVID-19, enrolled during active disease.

CDR3 sequence reads: CASSPLPPGQGHEQYF. CDR3 in DNA: TGTGCCAGCTCACCACTCCCTCCGGGCCAGGGCCACGAGCAGTACTTC. The V gene is TRBV18, the J gene TRBJ2-7; D may be TRBD1 (5 bases). CDR3 length: 16 residues. Germline V lookup: CDR1 KGHSH, CDR2 LQKENI. Trimming took off 1 base at V and 5 bases at J, with 18 bases between the two ends.

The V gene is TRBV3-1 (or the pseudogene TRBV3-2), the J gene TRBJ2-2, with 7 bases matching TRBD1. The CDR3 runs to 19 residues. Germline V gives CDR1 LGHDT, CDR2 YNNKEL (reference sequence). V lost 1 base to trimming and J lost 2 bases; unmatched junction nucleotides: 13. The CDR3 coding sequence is TGTGCCAGCAGCCAAGTAGCACAGGGGACGGTCCTAAACACCGGGGAGCTGTTTTTT. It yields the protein CASSQVAQGTVLNTGELFF.

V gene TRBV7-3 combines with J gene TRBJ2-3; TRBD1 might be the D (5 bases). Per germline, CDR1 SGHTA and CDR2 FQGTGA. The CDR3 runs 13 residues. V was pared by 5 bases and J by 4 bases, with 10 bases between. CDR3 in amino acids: CASSPRVPDTQYF. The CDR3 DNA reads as TGTGCCAGCAGCCCCAGGGTGCCAGATACGCAGTATTTT. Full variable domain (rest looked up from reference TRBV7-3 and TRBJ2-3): GAGVSQTPSNKVTEKGKYVELRCDPISGHTALYWYRQSLGQGPEFLIYFQGTGAADDSGLPNDRFFAVRPEGSVSTLKIQRTERGDSAVYLCASSPRVPDTQYFGPGTRLTVL.

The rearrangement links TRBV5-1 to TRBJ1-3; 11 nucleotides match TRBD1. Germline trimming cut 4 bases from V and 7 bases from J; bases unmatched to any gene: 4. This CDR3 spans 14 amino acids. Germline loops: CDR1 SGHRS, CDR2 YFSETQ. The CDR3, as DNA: TGCGCCAGCAGCCCCGGACAGGGGGCTAACACCATATATTTT. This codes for CASSPGQGANTIYF.

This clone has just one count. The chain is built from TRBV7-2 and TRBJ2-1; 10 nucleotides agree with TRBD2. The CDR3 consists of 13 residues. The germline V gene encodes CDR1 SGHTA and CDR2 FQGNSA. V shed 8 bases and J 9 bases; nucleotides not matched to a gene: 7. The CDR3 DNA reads TGTGCCAGCGGGCTAGCGGGGGTCCTTGAGCAGTTCTTC. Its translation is CASGLAGVLEQFF.

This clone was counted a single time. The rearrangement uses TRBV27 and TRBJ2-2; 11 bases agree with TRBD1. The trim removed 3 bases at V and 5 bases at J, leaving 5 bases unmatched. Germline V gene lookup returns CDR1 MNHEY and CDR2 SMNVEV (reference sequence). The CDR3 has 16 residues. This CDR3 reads CASSLRRDRGTGELFF. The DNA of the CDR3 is TGTGCCAGCAGTTTGAGACGGGACAGGGGGACCGGGGAGCTGTTTTTT.

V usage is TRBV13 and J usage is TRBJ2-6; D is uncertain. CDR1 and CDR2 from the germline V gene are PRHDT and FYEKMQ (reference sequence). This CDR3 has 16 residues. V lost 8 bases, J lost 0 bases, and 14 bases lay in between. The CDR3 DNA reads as TGTGCCAGCCGGAGTCAGAGCTACTCTGGGGCCAACGTCCTGACTTTC. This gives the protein CASRSQSYSGANVLTF.

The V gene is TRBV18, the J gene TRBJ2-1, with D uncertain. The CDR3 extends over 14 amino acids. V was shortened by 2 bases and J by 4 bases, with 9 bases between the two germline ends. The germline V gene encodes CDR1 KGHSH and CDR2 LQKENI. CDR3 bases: TGTGCCAGCTCACCAGAGAGGTTTTACAATGAGCAGTTCTTC. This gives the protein CASSPERFYNEQFF.

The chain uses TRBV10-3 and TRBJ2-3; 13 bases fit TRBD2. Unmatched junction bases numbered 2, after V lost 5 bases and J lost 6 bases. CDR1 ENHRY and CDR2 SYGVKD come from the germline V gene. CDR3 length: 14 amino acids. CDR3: CAISTSGGADTQYF. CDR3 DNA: TGTGCCATCAGTACTAGCGGGGGGGCGGATACGCAGTATTTT.

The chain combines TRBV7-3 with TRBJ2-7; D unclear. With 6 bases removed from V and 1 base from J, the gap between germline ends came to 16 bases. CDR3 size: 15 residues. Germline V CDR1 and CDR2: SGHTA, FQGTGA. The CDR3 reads CASSLQPNRSYEQYF. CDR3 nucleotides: TGTGCCAGCAGTCTCCAGCCCAACAGATCCTACGAGCAGTACTTC. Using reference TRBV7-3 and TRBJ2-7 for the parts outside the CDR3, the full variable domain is GAGVSQTPSNKVTEKGKYVELRCDPISGHTALYWYRQSLGQGPEFLIYFQGTGAADDSGLPNDRFFAVRPEGSVSTLKIQRTERGDSAVYLCASSLQPNRSYEQYFGPGTRLTVT.

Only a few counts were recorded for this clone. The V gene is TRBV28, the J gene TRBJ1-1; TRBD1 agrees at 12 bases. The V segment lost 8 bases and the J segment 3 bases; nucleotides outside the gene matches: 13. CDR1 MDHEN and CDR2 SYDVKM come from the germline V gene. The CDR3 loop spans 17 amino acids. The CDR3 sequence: CASRISGTGGSYTEAFF. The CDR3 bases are TGTGCCAGCCGTATTTCCGGGACAGGGGGCTCATACACTGAAGCTTTCTTT.

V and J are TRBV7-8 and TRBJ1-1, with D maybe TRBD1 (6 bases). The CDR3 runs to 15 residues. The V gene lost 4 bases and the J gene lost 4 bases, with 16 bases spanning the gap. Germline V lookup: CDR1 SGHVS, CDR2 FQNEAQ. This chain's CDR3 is CASSSITGYGTEAFF. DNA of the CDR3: TGTGCCAGCAGCTCGATAACAGGGTACGGCACTGAAGCTTTCTTT.

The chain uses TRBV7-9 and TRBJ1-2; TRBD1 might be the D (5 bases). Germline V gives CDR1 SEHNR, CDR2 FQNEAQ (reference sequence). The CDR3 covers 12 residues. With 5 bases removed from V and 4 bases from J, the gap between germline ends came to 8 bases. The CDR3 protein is CASSPQGYGYTF. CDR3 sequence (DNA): TGTGCCAGCAGCCCCCAGGGCTATGGCTACACCTTC.

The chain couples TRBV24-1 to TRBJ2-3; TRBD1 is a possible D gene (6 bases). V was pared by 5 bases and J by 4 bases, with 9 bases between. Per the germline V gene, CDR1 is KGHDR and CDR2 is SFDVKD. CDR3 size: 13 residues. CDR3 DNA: TGTGCCACCAGTGTTTCAGGGGCAGATACGCAGTATTTT. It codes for CATSVSGADTQYF.

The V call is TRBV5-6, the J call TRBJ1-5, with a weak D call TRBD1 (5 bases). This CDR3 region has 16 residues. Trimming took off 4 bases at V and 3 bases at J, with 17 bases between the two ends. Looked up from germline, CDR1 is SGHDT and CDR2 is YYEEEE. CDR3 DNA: TGTGCCAGCAGCCCGAAAGGAACAGGCGACAATCAGCCCCAGCATTTT. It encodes CASSPKGTGDNQPQHF.

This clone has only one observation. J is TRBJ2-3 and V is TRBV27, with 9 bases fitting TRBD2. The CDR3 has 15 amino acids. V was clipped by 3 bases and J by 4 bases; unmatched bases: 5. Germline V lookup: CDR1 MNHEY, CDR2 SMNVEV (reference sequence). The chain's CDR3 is CASSFLAGASDTQYF. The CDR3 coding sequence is TGTGCCAGCAGTTTCTTAGCGGGGGCCTCAGATACGCAGTATTTT.

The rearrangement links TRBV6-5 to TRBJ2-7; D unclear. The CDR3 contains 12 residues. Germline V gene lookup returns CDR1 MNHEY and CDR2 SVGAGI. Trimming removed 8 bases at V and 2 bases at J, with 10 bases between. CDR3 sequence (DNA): TGTGCCAGCGCGGCAGCCACCTACGAGCAGTACTTC. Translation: CASAAATYEQYF.

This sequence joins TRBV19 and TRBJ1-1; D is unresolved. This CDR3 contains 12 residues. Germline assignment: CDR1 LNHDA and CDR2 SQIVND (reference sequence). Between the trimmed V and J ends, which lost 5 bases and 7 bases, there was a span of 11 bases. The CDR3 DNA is TGTGCCAGTAGTCCCAGGACTATTGAAGCTTTCTTT. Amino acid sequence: CASSPRTIEAFF.

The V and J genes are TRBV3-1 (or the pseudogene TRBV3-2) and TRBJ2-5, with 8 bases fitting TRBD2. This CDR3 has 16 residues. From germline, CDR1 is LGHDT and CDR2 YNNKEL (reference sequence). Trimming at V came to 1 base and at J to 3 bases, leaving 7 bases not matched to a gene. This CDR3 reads CASSQAKTGGKETQYF. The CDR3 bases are TGTGCCAGCAGCCAAGCAAAAACGGGGGGGAAAGAGACCCAGTACTTC.

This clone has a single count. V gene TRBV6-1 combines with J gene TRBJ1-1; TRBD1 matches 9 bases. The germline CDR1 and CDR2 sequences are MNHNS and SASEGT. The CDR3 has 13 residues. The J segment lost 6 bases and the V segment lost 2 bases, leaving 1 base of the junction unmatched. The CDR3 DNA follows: TGTGCCAGCAGTGAAACAGGGGGCCCTGAAGCTTTCTTT. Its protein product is CASSETGGPEAFF.

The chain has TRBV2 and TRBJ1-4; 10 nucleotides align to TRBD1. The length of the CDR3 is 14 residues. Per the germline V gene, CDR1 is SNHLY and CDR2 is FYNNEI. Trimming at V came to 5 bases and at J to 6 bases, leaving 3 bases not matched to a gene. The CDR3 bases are TGTGCCAGCAGTCTGACAGGGGGCGATGAAAAACTGTTTTTT. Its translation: CASSLTGGDEKLFF.

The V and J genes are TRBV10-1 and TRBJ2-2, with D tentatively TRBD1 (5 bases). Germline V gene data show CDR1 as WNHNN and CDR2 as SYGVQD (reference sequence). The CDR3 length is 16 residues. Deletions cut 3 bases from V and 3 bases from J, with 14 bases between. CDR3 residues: CASSEVRGSDTGELFF. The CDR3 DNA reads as TGCGCCAGCAGTGAAGTAAGGGGTTCGGACACCGGGGAGCTGTTTTTT.

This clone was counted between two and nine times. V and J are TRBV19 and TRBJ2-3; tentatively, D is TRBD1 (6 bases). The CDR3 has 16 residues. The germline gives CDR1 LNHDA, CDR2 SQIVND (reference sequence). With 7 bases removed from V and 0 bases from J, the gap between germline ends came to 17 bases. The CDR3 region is CASTPLTGGSTDTQYF. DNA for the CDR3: TGTGCCAGTACCCCCCTGACAGGCGGAAGCACAGATACGCAGTATTTT.

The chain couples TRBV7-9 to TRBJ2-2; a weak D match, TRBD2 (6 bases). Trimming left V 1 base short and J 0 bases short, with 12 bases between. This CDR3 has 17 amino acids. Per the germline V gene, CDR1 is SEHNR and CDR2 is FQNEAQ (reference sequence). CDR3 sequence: CASSLDRPSANTGELFF. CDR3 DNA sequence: TGTGCCAGCAGCTTAGATCGGCCTAGCGCGAACACCGGGGAGCTGTTTTTT. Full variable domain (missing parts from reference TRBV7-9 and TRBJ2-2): DTGVSQNPRHKITKRGQNVTFRCDPISEHNRLYWYRQTLGQGPEFLTYFQNEAQLEKSRLLSDRFSAERPKGSFSTLEIQRTEQGDSAMYLCASSLDRPSANTGELFFGEGSRLTVL.

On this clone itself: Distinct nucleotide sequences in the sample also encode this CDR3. CDR3 nucleotide sequence: TGCGCCAGCAGCTTGTCGGTGAACTATGGCTACACCTTC. Translated, it gives CASSLSVNYGYTF. The chain joins TRBV5-1 to TRBJ1-2; no firm D call. The germline V and J ends were trimmed by 1 base and 2 bases, with 6 bases remaining between them. CDR3 size: 13 residues. Germline V CDR1 and CDR2: SGHRS, YFSETQ.